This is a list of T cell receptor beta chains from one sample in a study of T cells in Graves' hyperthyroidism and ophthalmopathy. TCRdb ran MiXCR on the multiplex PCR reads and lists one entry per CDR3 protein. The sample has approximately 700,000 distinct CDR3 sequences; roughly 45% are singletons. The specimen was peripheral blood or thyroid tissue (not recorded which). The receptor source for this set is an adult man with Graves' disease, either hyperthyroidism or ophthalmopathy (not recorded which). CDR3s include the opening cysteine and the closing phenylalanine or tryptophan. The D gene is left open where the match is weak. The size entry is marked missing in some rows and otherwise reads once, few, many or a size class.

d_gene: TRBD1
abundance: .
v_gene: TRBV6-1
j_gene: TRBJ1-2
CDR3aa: CASGGQGGTNYGYTF
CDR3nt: TGTGCCAGCGGAGGACAGGGGGGTACTAACTATGGCTACACCTTC

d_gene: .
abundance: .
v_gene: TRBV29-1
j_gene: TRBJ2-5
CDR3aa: CSVDHQGEETQYF
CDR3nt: TGCAGCGTTGACCACCAGGGAGAAGAGACCCAGTACTTC

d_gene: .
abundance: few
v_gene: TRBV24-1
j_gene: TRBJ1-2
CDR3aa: CATGDPGHYYGYTF
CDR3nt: TGTGCCACCGGTGACCCGGGACACTACTATGGCTACACCTTC

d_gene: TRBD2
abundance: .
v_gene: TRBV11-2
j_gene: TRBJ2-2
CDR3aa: CASSPSGTPNTGELFF
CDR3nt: TGTGCCAGCAGCCCGAGCGGGACTCCCAACACCGGGGAGCTGTTTTTT

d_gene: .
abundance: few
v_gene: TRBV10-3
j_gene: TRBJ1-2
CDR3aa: CASSEVTDLNYGYTF
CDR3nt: TGTGCCAGCAGTGAAGTAACAGACCTTAACTATGGCTACACCTTC

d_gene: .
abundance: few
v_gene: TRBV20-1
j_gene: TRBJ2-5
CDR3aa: CSVSNDRSGFQETQYF
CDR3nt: TGCAGTGTTTCAAACGACAGATCGGGATTCCAAGAGACCCAGTACTTC

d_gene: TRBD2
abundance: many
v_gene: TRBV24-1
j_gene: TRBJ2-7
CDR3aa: CATSAGLAGAYEQYF
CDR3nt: TGTGCCACCAGTGCCGGACTAGCGGGAGCCTACGAGCAGTACTTC

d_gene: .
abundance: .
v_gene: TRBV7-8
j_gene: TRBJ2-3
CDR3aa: CASSPNAGPGTDTQYF
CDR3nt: TGTGCCAGCAGCCCCAATGCGGGGCCCGGGACAGATACGCAGTATTTT

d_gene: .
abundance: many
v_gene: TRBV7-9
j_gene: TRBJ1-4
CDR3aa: CASSLGRAEKLFF
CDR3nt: TGTGCCAGCAGCTTAGGTCGGGCGGAAAAACTGTTTTTT

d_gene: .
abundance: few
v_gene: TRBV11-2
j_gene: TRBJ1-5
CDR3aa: CASSLSPYSNQPQHF
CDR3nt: TGTGCCAGCAGCTTATCCCCATATAGCAATCAGCCCCAGCATTTT

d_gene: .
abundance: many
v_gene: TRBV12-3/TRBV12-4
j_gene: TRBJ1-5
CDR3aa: CASSFTAHQPQHF
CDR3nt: TGTGCCAGCAGTTTCACCGCGCATCAGCCCCAGCATTTT

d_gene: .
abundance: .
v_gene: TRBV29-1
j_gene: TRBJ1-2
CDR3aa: CSLERTALGYTF
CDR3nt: TGCAGCTTAGAACGGACAGCGCTTGGCTACACCTTC

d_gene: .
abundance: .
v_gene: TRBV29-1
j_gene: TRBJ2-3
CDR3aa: CSAGTDTQYF
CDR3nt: TGCAGCGCCGGCACAGATACGCAGTATTTT

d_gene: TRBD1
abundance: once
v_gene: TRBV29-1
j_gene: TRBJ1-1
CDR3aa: CSQKGQDNTEAFF
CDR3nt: TGCAGCCAAAAGGGACAGGATAACACTGAAGCTTTCTTT

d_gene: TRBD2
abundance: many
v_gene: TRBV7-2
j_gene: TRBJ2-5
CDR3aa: CASSQTAGQETQYF
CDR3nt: TGTGCCAGCAGCCAAACAGCGGGGCAAGAGACCCAGTACTTC

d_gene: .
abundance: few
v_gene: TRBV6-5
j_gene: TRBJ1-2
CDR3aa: CASSYSWDYGYTF
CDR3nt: TGTGCCAGCAGTTACTCGTGGGACTATGGCTACACCTTC